The present entry profiles one TCR beta chain with its context. What it recognizes is unknown. This entry is derived from a study of cytomegalovirus exposure and HLA in healthy donors. Study-level findings and limits: Usually a TCR sequence was rare, but some public TCRs were found in many donors.

Trimming left V 10 bases short and J 2 bases short, with 11 bases between. CDR1 LNHDA and CDR2 SQIVND come from the germline V gene (reference sequence). This CDR3 is built from 12 residues. Repertoires were generated with immunoSEQ multiplex PCR, while TCRdb's copy carries only in-frame clones and drops some. The sample has about 73,000 clones, around 94% seen once. The chain has TRBV19 and TRBJ1-2; D perhaps matches TRBD1 (6 bases). Sequencing was carried out using PBMCs. This sequence originates from a young woman in good health and CMV-seropositive. CDR3 sequence: CATRTANYGYTF. In DNA form, the CDR3 reads TGTGCCACCCGGACAGCCAACTATGGCTACACCTTC.